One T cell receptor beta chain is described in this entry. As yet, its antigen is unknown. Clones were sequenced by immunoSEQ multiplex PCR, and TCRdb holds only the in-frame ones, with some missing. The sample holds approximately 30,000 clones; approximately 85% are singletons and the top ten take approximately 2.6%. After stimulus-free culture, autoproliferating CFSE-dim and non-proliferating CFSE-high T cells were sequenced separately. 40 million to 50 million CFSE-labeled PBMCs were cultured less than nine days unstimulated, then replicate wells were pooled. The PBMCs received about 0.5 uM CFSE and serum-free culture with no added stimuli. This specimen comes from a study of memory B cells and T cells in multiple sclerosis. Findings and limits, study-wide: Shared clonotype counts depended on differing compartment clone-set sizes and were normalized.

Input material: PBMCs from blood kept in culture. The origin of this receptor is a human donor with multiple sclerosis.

CDR3 DNA: TGTGCCAGCAGCACAGGACAGGGCCGCAGTCCCGGGGAGCTGTTTTTT. This codes for CASSTGQGRSPGELFF. The rearrangement joins TRBV9 to TRBJ2-2; 8 bases fit TRBD1. Germline V gene lookup returns CDR1 SGDLS and CDR2 YYNGEE. With 4 bases clipped from V and 6 bases from J, the junction kept 11 bases outside the gene matches. The CDR3 contains 16 residues.